Below, one TCR beta chain is given with its context. The data belong to a study of T cell changes during pregnancy in multiple sclerosis. The assay was immunoSEQ multiplex PCR, and TCRdb's table has in-frame clones only and misses some. The repertoire holds about 58,000 clones, with just over 90% as singletons. From germline, CDR1 is MNHEY and CDR2 SVGAGI. This CDR3 comprises 13 residues. V was clipped by 5 bases and J by 5 bases, with 13 bases between them. This TCR came from a female donor with multiple sclerosis, enrolled in a pregnancy study. V is TRBV6-5 and J is TRBJ2-7; no clear D. Source: CD8+ T cells from peripheral blood mononuclear cells, taken in the second trimester of pregnancy. CDR3 nucleotide sequence: TGTGCCAGCAGTCCCCCGACAATCCACGAGCAGTACTTC. It translates to CASSPPTIHEQYF.